One and the same sample provided the 25 T cell receptor beta chains below, sequenced in a study of T cell responses to AZD1222 COVID-19 vaccine. Sequencing was performed with immunoSEQ multiplex PCR; in TCRdb, only in-frame clones are kept and a portion is missing. The sample contains roughly 150,000 clones, approximately 90% of which appear only once. The sequenced sample was peripheral blood, obtained on day 0 of AZD1222 vaccination. The receptors shown here come from an adult in good health.

The chain combines TRBV5-6 with TRBJ2-5, with a weak D call TRBD1 (6 bases). The CDR3 contains 17 residues. Trimming took 1 base from V and 3 from J, leaving 19 bases between them. Looked up from germline, CDR1 is SGHDT and CDR2 is YYEEEE. The DNA of the CDR3 is TGTGCCAGCAGCTTGTGGGCAGGGGCCCGCCGAGAAGAGACCCAGTACTTC. It translates to CASSLWAGARREETQYF. Supplemented by reference TRBV5-6 and TRBJ2-5, the full variable domain reads DAGVTQSPTHLIKTRGQQVTLRCSPKSGHDTVSWYQQALGQGPQFIFQYYEEEERQRGNFPDRFSGHQFPNYSSELNVNALLLGDSALYLCASSLWAGARREETQYFGPGTRLLVL.

V gene TRBV5-1 combines with J gene TRBJ2-3, with 11 bases lining up with TRBD2. Germline trimming cut 0 bases from V and 2 bases from J; bases unmatched to any gene: 2. This CDR3 contains 16 residues. Germline V gene sequence: CDR1 SGHRS, CDR2 YFSETQ. For the CDR3, the DNA is TGCGCCAGCAGCTTGGGACTAGCGGGACACACAGATACGCAGTATTTT. Its protein product is CASSLGLAGHTDTQYF.

The chain carries TRBV6-5 and TRBJ1-1; D is unresolved. The V end lost 7 bases, the J end lost 4 bases, and 16 bases lay between the germline ends. Germline V gene lookup returns CDR1 MNHEY and CDR2 SVGAGI. The CDR3 contains 14 residues. CDR3 in amino acids: CASTTPGWGTEAFF. As DNA, the CDR3 is TGTGCCAGCACCACCCCTGGGTGGGGCACTGAAGCTTTCTTT.

V and J are TRBV7-2 and TRBJ2-3; D tentatively reads TRBD1 or TRBD2 (5 bases each). Germline assignment: CDR1 SGHTA and CDR2 FQGNSA. The CDR3 runs to 14 residues. V was shortened by 3 bases and J by 2 bases, with 9 bases between the two germline ends. DNA for the CDR3: TGTGCCAGCAGCTTCTCAGGGACCACAGATACGCAGTATTTT. Translated, it gives CASSFSGTTDTQYF.

The chain combines TRBV5-1 with TRBJ2-7, with D tentatively TRBD1 or TRBD2 (5 bases each). Looked up from germline, CDR1 is SGHRS and CDR2 is YFSETQ. V was trimmed by 4 bases and J by 7 bases, leaving 18 bases between them. This CDR3 comprises 14 residues. The CDR3 is CASSRWPGTGEQYF. CDR3 sequence (DNA): TGCGCCAGCAGCCGGTGGCCGGGGACGGGGGAGCAGTACTTC.

The V call is TRBV7-2, the J call TRBJ2-2, with 13 positions matching TRBD2. The junction had 5 bases not matched to a gene; V was cut back by 8 bases and J by 5 bases. This CDR3 region has 15 residues. CDR1 SGHTA and CDR2 FQGNSA come from the germline V gene. The CDR3 protein is CASGGLAGYTGELFF. DNA for the CDR3: TGTGCCAGCGGGGGACTAGCGGGGTATACCGGGGAGCTGTTTTTT.

The chain is built from TRBV27 and TRBJ1-1; D is ambiguous. The V gene's germline CDR1 is MNHEY and CDR2 SMNVEV (reference sequence). There are 14 residues in the CDR3. V was shortened by 5 bases and J by 1 base, with 11 bases between the two germline ends. CDR3 DNA sequence: TGTGCCAGCAGTCCCGTGGGCAGGAACACTGAAGCTTTCTTT. Translating gives CASSPVGRNTEAFF.

This chain links TRBV2 with TRBJ1-5; D gene ambiguous. The CDR3 extends over 14 amino acids. Trimming cost V 3 bases and J 0 bases, with 6 bases left between them. Germline V CDR1 and CDR2: SNHLY, FYNNEI. The CDR3 loop reads CASSDPHSNQPQHF. The CDR3 DNA reads as TGTGCCAGCAGTGACCCTCATAGCAATCAGCCCCAGCATTTT.

The chain links TRBV9 to TRBJ1-1; 8 bases are a match to TRBD1. The V gene's germline CDR1 is SGDLS and CDR2 YYNGEE. Trimming cost V 4 bases and J 1 base; bases outside gene matches: 9. The CDR3 loop spans 16 amino acids. CDR3 coding DNA: TGTGCCAGCAGCCCGCCGCAGGGGGCGGGGAACACTGAAGCTTTCTTT. This gives the protein CASSPPQGAGNTEAFF.

This rearrangement joins TRBV5-1 to TRBJ2-1; 9 bases map to TRBD1. This CDR3 region has 15 residues. Per germline, CDR1 SGHRS and CDR2 YFSETQ. V trimming: 9 bases; J trimming: 2 bases; junction bases outside the gene matches: 9. In DNA, the CDR3 is TGCGCCACCAGAACAGGGGGCGAAACCTACAATGAGCAGTTCTTC. Protein product: CATRTGGETYNEQFF. The whole variable domain, filled in from reference TRBV5-1 and TRBJ2-1, reads KAGVTQTPRYLIKTRGQQVTLSCSPISGHRSVSWYQQTPGQGLQFLFEYFSETQRNKGNFPGRFSGRQFSNSRSEMNVSTLELGDSALYLCATRTGGETYNEQFFGPGTRLTVL.

The CDR3 DNA reads as TGTGCCAGCAGCCTTAGCGGTTCCTCCTACAATGAGCAGTTCTTC. Translating it yields CASSLSGSSYNEQFF. The chain couples TRBV27 to TRBJ2-1, with D tentatively TRBD2 (6 bases). This CDR3 is built from 15 residues. Germline V lookup: CDR1 MNHEY, CDR2 SMNVEV (reference sequence). Trimming shortened V by 6 bases and J by 0 bases, and 12 bases separated the two germline ends.

This rearrangement joins TRBV7-2 to TRBJ2-7; D is undetermined. The V end lost 7 bases, the J end lost 0 bases, and 16 bases lay between the germline ends. The CDR3 is 15 residues long. Germline-derived CDR1 and CDR2 are SGHTA and FQGNSA. Here the CDR3 DNA reads TGTGCCAGCACCCCACAGCACACAAGCTCCTACGAGCAGTACTTC. It translates to CASTPQHTSSYEQYF. The full variable domain, with the rest looked up from reference TRBV7-2 and TRBJ2-7, is GAGVSQSPSNKVTEKGKDVELRCDPISGHTALYWYRQSLGQGLEFLIYFQGNSAPDKSGLPSDRFSAERTGGSVSTLTIQRTQQEDSAVYLCASTPQHTSSYEQYFGPGTRLTVT.

This chain's CDR3 is CASLGGGTEAFF. CDR3 nucleotides: TGTGCCAGCCTGGGGGGCGGCACTGAAGCTTTCTTT. The chain couples TRBV7-9 to TRBJ1-1, with D possibly TRBD1 on 6 matching bases. Germline CDR1 and CDR2: SEHNR and FQNEAQ (reference sequence). The CDR3 totals 12 residues. V shed 8 bases and J shed 4 bases, with 11 bases lying between them.

The chain links TRBV25-1 to TRBJ1-1, with no clear D. Between the trimmed V and J ends, which lost 4 bases and 1 base, there was a span of 7 bases. The germline CDR1 and CDR2 sequences are MGHDK and SYGVNS. The CDR3 contains 13 residues. CDR3 in amino acids: CASSGRSNTEAFF. CDR3 nucleotides: TGTGCCAGCAGTGGACGGTCGAACACTGAAGCTTTCTTT.

The chain has TRBV7-2 and TRBJ1-3, with a possible D match to TRBD1 (6 bases). With 5 bases removed from V and 4 bases from J, the gap between germline ends came to 15 bases. Per germline, CDR1 SGHTA and CDR2 FQGNSA. The CDR3 runs 15 residues. CDR3 amino acids: CASSTRQARGNTIYF. The CDR3 nucleotides are TGTGCCAGCAGCACAAGACAGGCCCGGGGAAACACCATATATTTT.

The chain has TRBV6-5 and TRBJ1-1, with 9 bases that match TRBD1. This CDR3 region has 14 residues. The germline V gene encodes CDR1 MNHEY and CDR2 SVGAGI. The trim removed 5 bases at V and 7 bases at J, leaving 8 bases unmatched. For the CDR3, the DNA is TGTGCCAGCAGTCGAGGACAGGGGCCGTATGAAGCTTTCTTT. Translating gives CASSRGQGPYEAFF.

The chain has TRBV27 and TRBJ1-4; no definite D call. The CDR3 consists of 15 residues. Trimming shortened V by 6 bases and J by 3 bases, and 14 bases separated the two germline ends. Looked up from germline, CDR1 is MNHEY and CDR2 is SMNVEV (reference sequence). The CDR3 coding sequence is TGTGCCAGCAGCGGTCTTGGGCAGTCTAATGAAAAACTGTTTTTT. Translation: CASSGLGQSNEKLFF.

The chain combines TRBV27 with TRBJ1-3, with 7 bases lining up with TRBD1. Germline CDR1 MNHEY, CDR2 SMNVEV (reference sequence). V trimming: 5 bases; J trimming: 2 bases; junction bases outside the gene matches: 0. The CDR3 consists of 13 residues. The CDR3 sequence is CASSQGAGNTIYF. The CDR3 bases are TGTGCCAGCAGTCAGGGGGCTGGAAACACCATATATTTT.

This chain links TRBV29-1 with TRBJ2-1, with D maybe TRBD2 (5 bases). There are 12 residues in the CDR3. V gave up 6 bases and J gave up 7 bases, with 13 bases separating them. Germline-derived CDR1 and CDR2 are SQVTM and ANQGSEA. CDR3 coding DNA: TGCAGCGTCCGGCAAGGCGGGAATGAGCAGTTCTTC. It is translated as CSVRQGGNEQFF.

The chain uses TRBV5-6 and TRBJ1-5; TRBD1 is a possible D gene (6 bases). The CDR3 has 15 residues. V lost 4 bases and J lost 7, with 18 bases in between. The germline CDR1 and CDR2 sequences are SGHDT and YYEEEE. The CDR3 bases are TGTGCCAGCAGCCGGACCCCAGGGGTAGGGCAGCCCCAGCATTTT. It codes for CASSRTPGVGQPQHF. The full variable domain, with the rest looked up from reference TRBV5-6 and TRBJ1-5, is DAGVTQSPTHLIKTRGQQVTLRCSPKSGHDTVSWYQQALGQGPQFIFQYYEEEERQRGNFPDRFSGHQFPNYSSELNVNALLLGDSALYLCASSRTPGVGQPQHFGDGTRLSIL.

J is TRBJ2-7 and V is TRBV27; 7 nucleotides line up with TRBD1. The CDR3 spans 15 residues. Germline V gene data show CDR1 as MNHEY and CDR2 as SMNVEV (reference sequence). Trimming removed 5 bases from V and 1 base from J; junction bases left unmatched: 8. CDR3 protein: CASSPGTENSYEQYF. CDR3 coding DNA: TGTGCCAGCAGTCCGGGGACAGAGAATTCCTACGAGCAGTACTTC.

The genes are TRBV7-8 and TRBJ1-2; 11 bases agree with TRBD1. V trimming: 5 bases; J trimming: 0 bases; junction bases outside the gene matches: 8. The CDR3 sequence is 17 residues long. Per the germline V gene, CDR1 is SGHVS and CDR2 is FQNEAQ. In DNA form, the CDR3 reads TGTGCCAGCAGCCTGGGGACAGGGGGGACTCCTAACTATGGCTACACCTTC. This translates into CASSLGTGGTPNYGYTF.

This chain uses TRBV7-9 with TRBJ1-2; TRBD1 might be the D (6 bases). The CDR3 is made up of 12 amino acids. Between the trimmed V and J ends, which lost 3 bases and 8 bases, there was a span of 10 bases. Germline lookup yields CDR1 SEHNR and CDR2 FQNEAQ (reference sequence). CDR3 sequence reads: CASSLDRHGYTF. CDR3 DNA: TGTGCCAGCAGCTTGGACAGACACGGCTACACCTTC.

The V and J genes are TRBV30 and TRBJ2-5, with 16 positions matching TRBD2. The junction had 7 bases not matched to a gene; V was cut back by 4 bases and J by 5 bases. This CDR3 is 16 amino acids long. Germline values: CDR1 GTSNPN, CDR2 SVGIG (reference sequence). The CDR3 coding sequence is TGTGCCTGGACCGGGACTAGCGGGAGGGCCAGGGAGACCCAGTACTTC. Translating gives CAWTGTSGRARETQYF.

The chain employs TRBV12-3 or TRBV12-4 and TRBJ1-5; 7 bases agree with TRBD1. The CDR3 contains 13 residues. Trimming cost V 10 bases and J 5 bases; bases outside gene matches: 8. CDR3 residues: CATNSGQDQPQHF. In DNA form, the CDR3 reads TGTGCCACCAACTCCGGACAGGATCAGCCCCAGCATTTT.